Each of the 14 T cell receptor beta chains below was sequenced from the same sample in a study of cytomegalovirus exposure and HLA in healthy donors. 60 Vbeta and 13 Jbeta primers were used in PCR. Using immunoSEQ multiplex PCR, the repertoire was profiled, and TCRdb retains in-frame clones only, with some absent. Of around 200,000 clones listed, around 77% are singletons. The sequenced sample consisted of PBMCs. The receptors stem from a female donor in good health and CMV-seronegative.

The gene calls are TRBV5-1 and TRBJ2-3, with 7 bases matching TRBD2. The CDR3 spans 15 residues. Germline values: CDR1 SGHRS, CDR2 YFSETQ. V shed 3 bases and J 2 bases; nucleotides not matched to a gene: 6. The CDR3 DNA sequence: TGCGCCAGCAGCTCCCTTGGGAGGGCCACAGATACGCAGTATTTT. Its translation is CASSSLGRATDTQYF.

The V call is TRBV30, the J call TRBJ1-5; 11 bases fit TRBD1. Losses at the gene ends were 2 bases for V and 7 bases for J; bases not matched to a gene: 7. Germline V gene data show CDR1 as GTSNPN and CDR2 as SVGIG (reference sequence). The CDR3 loop spans 15 amino acids. The CDR3 here is CAWSPGTGGRQPQHF. The CDR3 coding sequence is TGTGCCTGGAGTCCCGGGACAGGGGGAAGGCAGCCCCAGCATTTT.

This chain uses TRBV7-6 with TRBJ2-2, with D tentatively TRBD1 (6 bases). V lost 0 bases and J 6 bases, leaving 8 bases between the germline ends. There are 14 residues in the CDR3. Germline V CDR1 and CDR2: SGHVS, FNYEAQ. For the CDR3, the DNA is TGTGCCAGCAGCTTAGCAAGACAGGCCGGGGAGCTGTTTTTT. It translates to CASSLARQAGELFF.

This chain links TRBV21-1 with TRBJ2-7; the listed D gene, TRBD2, was not tested against the DNA. TRBV21-1 is assigned pseudogene status. This CDR3 is 9 amino acids long. The CDR3 sequence is CVVRREQYF. The DNA of the CDR3 is TGTGTAGTAAGGAGAGAGCAGTACTTC.

The genes are TRBV7-2 and TRBJ2-1, with D possibly TRBD2 on 6 matching bases. The V gene's germline CDR1 is SGHTA and CDR2 FQGNSA. Trimming took 5 bases from V and 0 from J, leaving 11 bases between them. The CDR3 covers 15 residues. The CDR3: CASSRDFSSYNEQFF. The CDR3 coding sequence is TGTGCCAGCAGCCGGGACTTTAGCTCCTACAATGAGCAGTTCTTC.

The chain has TRBV29-1 and TRBJ1-2; D not resolved. The V end lost 7 bases, the J end lost 6 bases, and 15 bases lay between the germline ends. There are 12 residues in the CDR3. Looked up from germline, CDR1 is SQVTM and CDR2 is ANQGSEA. CDR3 DNA: TGCAGCGCCTCGGGATATTTGGATGGCTACACCTTC. Translation gives CSASGYLDGYTF.

The chain recombines TRBV5-6 with TRBJ2-7; D unresolved. This CDR3 spans 13 amino acids. V was shortened by 0 bases and J by 3 bases, with 7 bases between the two germline ends. Germline CDR1 is SGHDT and CDR2 is YYEEEE. The CDR3 here is CASSLVPGYEQYF. DNA for the CDR3: TGTGCCAGCAGCTTGGTTCCCGGCTACGAGCAGTACTTC.

This sequence joins TRBV9 and TRBJ1-5; a possible D gene is TRBD1 (5 bases). V lost 0 bases, J lost 6 bases, and 10 bases lay in between. CDR1 and CDR2 (germline): SGDLS, YYNGEE. The CDR3 length is 14 residues. The CDR3 reads CASSVGGDVQPQHF. The CDR3 DNA sequence: TGTGCCAGCAGCGTAGGGGGGGATGTTCAGCCCCAGCATTTT.

This sequence joins TRBV5-4 and TRBJ1-1; a weak D match, TRBD1 (6 bases). The length of the CDR3 is 15 residues. The germline V and J ends were trimmed by 3 bases and 3 bases, with 15 bases remaining between them. Looked up from germline, CDR1 is SGHNT and CDR2 is YYREEE (reference sequence). CDR3 DNA: TGTGCCAGCAGCTGGGACACAGGGCGAGACACTGAAGCTTTCTTT. This sequence encodes CASSWDTGRDTEAFF.

The chain has TRBV6-7 and TRBJ2-7, with D possibly matching TRBD2 (6 bases). TRBV6-7 is recorded as an ORF, its role being uncertain. CDR3 length: 18 residues. V was shortened by 6 bases and J by 0 bases, with 24 bases between the two germline ends. In DNA, the CDR3 is TGTGCCAGCAGCAAGCCCTCGGGGTTAGCGGAACCCTCCTACGAGCAGTACTTC. Encoded protein: CASSKPSGLAEPSYEQYF.

CDR3 sequence reads: CASSGGDTDTQYF. Here the CDR3 DNA reads TGTGCCAGCAGCGGGGGGGATACAGATACGCAGTATTTT. The chain carries TRBV6-4 and TRBJ2-3, with TRBD2 identical over 8 bases. In germline, CDR1 is MRHNA, CDR2 SNTAGT. With 6 bases clipped from V and 3 bases from J, the junction kept 2 bases outside the gene matches. The CDR3 is 13 amino acids.

The V call is TRBV7-3, the J call TRBJ2-5; 13 bases fit TRBD2. The end of the DNA is better explained by TRBJ2-7, so the J call may be wrong. CDR1 and CDR2 (germline): SGHTA, FQGTGA. The CDR3 is 14 amino acids. CDR3 residues: CASSLLAGGYEQYF. CDR3 in DNA: TGTGCCAGCAGCCTACTAGCGGGAGGGTACGAGCAGTACTTC.

J is TRBJ1-1 and V is TRBV5-4; 12 bases agree with TRBD1. CDR3 length: 13 amino acids. CDR1 and CDR2 (germline): SGHNT, YYREEE (reference sequence). V was clipped by 7 bases and J by 4 bases; unmatched bases: 2. CDR3 DNA: TGTGCCAGCGGGACAGGGGGCGCCACTGAAGCTTTCTTT. It yields the protein CASGTGGATEAFF.

This clone was observed a few times. This rearrangement joins TRBV28 to TRBJ2-5; D unclear. The germline V gene has CDR1 MDHEN and CDR2 SYDVKM. This CDR3 comprises 13 residues. With 5 bases removed from V and 1 base from J, the gap between germline ends came to 8 bases. The CDR3 DNA sequence: TGTGCCAGCAGTCCCGGAGTCCAAGAGACCCAGTACTTC. Translated: CASSPGVQETQYF.